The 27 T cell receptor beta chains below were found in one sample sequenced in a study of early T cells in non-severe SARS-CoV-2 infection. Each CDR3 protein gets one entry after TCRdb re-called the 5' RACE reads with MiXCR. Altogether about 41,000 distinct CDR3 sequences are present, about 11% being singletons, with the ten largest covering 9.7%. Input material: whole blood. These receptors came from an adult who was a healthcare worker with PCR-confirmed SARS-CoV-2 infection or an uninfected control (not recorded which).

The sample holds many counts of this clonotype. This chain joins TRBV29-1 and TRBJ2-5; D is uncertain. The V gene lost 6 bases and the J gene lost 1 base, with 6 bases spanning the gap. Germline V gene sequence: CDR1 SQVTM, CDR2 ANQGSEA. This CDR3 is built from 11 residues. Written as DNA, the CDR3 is TGCAGCGTAGATACCCAAGAGACCCAGTACTTC. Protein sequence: CSVDTQETQYF.

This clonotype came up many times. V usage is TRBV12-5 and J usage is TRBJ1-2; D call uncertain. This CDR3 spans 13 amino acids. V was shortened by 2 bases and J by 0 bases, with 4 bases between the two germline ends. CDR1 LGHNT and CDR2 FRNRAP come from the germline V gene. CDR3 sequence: CASGLIANYGYTF. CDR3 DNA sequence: TGTGCTAGTGGTTTGATAGCTAACTATGGCTACACCTTC.

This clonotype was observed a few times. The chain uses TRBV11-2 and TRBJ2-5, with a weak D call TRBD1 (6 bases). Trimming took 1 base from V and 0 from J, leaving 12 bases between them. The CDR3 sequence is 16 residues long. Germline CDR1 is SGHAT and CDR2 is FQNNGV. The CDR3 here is CASSLGAGAYQETQYF. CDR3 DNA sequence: TGTGCCAGCAGCTTAGGGGCAGGGGCGTACCAAGAGACCCAGTACTTC.

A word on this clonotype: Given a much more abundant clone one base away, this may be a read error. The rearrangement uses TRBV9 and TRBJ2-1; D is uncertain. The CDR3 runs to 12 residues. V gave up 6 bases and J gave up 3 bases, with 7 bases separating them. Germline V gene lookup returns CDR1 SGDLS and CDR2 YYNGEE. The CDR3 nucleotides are TGTGCCAGCAACCAGTACTACAATGAGCAGTTCTTC. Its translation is CASNQYYNEQFF.

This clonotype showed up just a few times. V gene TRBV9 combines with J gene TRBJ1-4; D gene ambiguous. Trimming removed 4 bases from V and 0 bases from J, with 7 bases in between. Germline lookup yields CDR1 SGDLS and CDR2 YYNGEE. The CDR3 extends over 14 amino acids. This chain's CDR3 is CASSSLATNEKLFF. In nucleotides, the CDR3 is TGTGCCAGCAGCTCTCTTGCAACTAATGAAAAACTGTTTTTT. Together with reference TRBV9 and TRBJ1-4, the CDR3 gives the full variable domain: DSGVTQTPKHLITATGQRVTLRCSPRSGDLSVYWYQQSLDQGLQFLIQYYNGEERAKGNILERFSAQQFPDLHSELNLSSLELGDSALYFCASSSLATNEKLFFGSGTQLSVL.

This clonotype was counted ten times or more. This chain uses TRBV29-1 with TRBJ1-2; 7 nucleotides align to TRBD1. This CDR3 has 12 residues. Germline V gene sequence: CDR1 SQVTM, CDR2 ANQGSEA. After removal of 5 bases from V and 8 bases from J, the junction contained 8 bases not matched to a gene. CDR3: CSVFEQGKGYTF. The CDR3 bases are TGCAGCGTTTTTGAACAGGGGAAAGGCTACACCTTC. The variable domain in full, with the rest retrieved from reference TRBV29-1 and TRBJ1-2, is SAVISQKPSRDICQRGTSLTIQCQVDSQVTMMFWYRQQPGQSLTLIATANQGSEATYESGFVIDKFPISRPNLTFSTLTVSNMSPEDSSIYLCSVFEQGKGYTFGSGTRLTVV.

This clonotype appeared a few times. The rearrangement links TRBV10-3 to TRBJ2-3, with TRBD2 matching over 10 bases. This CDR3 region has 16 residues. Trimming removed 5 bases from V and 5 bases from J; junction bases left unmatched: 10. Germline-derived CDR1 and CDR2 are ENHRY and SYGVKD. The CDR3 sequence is CAISQPLAGSLDTQYF. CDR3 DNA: TGTGCCATCAGTCAACCACTAGCGGGGAGCCTAGATACGCAGTATTTT.

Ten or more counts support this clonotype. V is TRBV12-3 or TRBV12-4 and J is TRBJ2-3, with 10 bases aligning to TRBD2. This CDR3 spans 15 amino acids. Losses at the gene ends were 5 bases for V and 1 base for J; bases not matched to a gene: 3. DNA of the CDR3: TGTGCCAGCAGTGCAGCGGGGGGGGGCACAGATACGCAGTATTTT. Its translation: CASSAAGGGTDTQYF.

The chain's CDR3 is CASGEAKNIQYF. DNA of the CDR3: TGTGCCAGTGGGGAAGCCAAAAACATTCAGTACTTC. The rearrangement joins TRBV7-8 to TRBJ2-4; unclear D gene. V was shortened by 9 bases and J by 0 bases, with 6 bases between the two germline ends. The V gene's germline CDR1 is SGHVS and CDR2 FQNEAQ. The CDR3 spans 12 residues.

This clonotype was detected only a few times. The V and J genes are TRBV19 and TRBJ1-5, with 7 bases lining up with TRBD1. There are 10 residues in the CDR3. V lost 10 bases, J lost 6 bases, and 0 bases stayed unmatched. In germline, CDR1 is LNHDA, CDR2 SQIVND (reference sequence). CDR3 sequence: CATGGQPQHF. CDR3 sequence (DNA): TGTGCCACAGGGGGTCAGCCCCAGCATTTT.

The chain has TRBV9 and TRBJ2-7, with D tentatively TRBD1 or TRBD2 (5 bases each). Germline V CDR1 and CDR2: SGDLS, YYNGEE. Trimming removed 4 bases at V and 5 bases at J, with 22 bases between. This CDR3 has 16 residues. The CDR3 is CASSPRGSEGQHEQYF. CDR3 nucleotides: TGTGCCAGCAGCCCGCGAGGGTCAGAGGGGCAACACGAGCAGTACTTC.

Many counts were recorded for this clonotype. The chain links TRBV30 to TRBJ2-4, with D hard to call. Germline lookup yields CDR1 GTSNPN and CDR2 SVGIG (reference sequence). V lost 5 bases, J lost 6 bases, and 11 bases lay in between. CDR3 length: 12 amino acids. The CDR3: CAWGLQRNIQYF. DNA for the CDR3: TGTGCCTGGGGGCTTCAGCGAAACATTCAGTACTTC.

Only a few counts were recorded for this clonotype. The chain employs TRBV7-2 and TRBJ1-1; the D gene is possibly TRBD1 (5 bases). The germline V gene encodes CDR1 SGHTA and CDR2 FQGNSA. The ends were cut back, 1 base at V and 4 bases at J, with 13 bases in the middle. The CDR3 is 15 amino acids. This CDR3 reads CASSLGDGRRTEAFF. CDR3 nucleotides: TGTGCCAGCAGCTTAGGGGACGGAAGGCGCACTGAAGCTTTCTTT.

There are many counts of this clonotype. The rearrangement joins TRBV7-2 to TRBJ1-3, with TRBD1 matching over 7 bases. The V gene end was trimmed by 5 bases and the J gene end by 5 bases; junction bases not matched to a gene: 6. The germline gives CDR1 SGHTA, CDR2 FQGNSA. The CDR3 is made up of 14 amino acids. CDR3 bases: TGTGCCAGCAGCCCGGGACAGACAAGAAACACCATATATTTT. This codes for CASSPGQTRNTIYF.

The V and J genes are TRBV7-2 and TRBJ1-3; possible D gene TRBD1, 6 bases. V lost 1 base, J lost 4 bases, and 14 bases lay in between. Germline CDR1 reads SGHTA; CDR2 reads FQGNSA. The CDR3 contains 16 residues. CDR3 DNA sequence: TGTGCCAGCAGCTTAGGGGCCGGGGGCCGGGGAAACACCATATATTTT. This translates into CASSLGAGGRGNTIYF.

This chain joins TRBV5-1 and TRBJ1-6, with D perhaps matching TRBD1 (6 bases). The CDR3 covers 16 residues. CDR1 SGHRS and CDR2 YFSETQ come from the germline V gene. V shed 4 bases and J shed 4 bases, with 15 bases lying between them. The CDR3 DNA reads TGCGCCAGCAGCCCGACCGGGACAAGTTATAATTCACCCCTCCACTTT. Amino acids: CASSPTGTSYNSPLHF.

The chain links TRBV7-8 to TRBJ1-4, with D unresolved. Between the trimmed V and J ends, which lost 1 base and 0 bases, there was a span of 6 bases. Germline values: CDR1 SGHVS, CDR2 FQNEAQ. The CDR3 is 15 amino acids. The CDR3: CASSLDSSTNEKLFF. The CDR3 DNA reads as TGTGCCAGCAGCTTAGACAGTTCAACTAATGAAAAACTGTTTTTT.

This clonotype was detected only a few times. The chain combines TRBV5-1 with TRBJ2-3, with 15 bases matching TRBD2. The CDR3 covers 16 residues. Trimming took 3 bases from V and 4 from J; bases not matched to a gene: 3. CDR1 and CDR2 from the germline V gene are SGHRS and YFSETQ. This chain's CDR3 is CASSSGLAGGSDTQYF. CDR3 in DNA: TGCGCCAGCAGCTCGGGACTAGCGGGGGGATCAGATACGCAGTATTTT.

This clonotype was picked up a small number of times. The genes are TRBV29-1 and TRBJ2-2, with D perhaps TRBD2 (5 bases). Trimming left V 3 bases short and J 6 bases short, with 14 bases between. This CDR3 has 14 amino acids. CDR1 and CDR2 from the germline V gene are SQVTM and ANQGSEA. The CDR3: CSVDRGLKAGELFF. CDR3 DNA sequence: TGCAGCGTTGACAGAGGGTTGAAGGCCGGGGAGCTGTTTTTT.

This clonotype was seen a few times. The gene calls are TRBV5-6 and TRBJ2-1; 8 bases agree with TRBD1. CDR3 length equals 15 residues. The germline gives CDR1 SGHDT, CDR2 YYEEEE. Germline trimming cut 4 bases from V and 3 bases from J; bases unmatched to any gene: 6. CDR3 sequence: CASSPGQEVYNEQFF. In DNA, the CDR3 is TGTGCCAGCAGCCCGGGACAGGAAGTCTACAATGAGCAGTTCTTC.

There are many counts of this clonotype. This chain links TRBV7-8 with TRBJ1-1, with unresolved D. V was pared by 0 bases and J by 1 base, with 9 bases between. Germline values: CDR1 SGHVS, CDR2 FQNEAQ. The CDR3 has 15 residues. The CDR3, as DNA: TGTGCCAGCAGCTTAGCGATGAGCCCGAACACTGAAGCTTTCTTT. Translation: CASSLAMSPNTEAFF.

CDR3 in amino acids: CASSFLPSGTSEQYF. The DNA for the CDR3 is TGTGCCAGCAGTTTTCTTCCCTCCGGGACCTCCGAGCAGTACTTC. This chain uses TRBV27 with TRBJ2-7; D possibly matches TRBD1 or TRBD2 (5 bases each). The CDR3 runs to 15 residues. V dropped 3 bases and J dropped 6 bases, with 18 bases sitting between them. CDR1 and CDR2 (germline): MNHEY, SMNVEV (reference sequence).

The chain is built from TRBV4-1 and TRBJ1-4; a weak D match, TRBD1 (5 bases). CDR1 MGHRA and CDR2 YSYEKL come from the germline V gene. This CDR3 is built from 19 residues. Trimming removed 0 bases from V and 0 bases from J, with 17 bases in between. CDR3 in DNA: TGCGCCAGCAGCCAAGAAGGGGTGGCAAACCGGGCAACTAATGAAAAACTGTTTTTT. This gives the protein CASSQEGVANRATNEKLFF.

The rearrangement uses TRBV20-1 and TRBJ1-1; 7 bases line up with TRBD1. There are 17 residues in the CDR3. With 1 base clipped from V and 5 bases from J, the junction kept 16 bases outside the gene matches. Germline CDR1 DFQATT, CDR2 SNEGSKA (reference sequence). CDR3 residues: CSARGGTDTGGTTEAFF. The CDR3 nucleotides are TGCAGTGCTAGAGGCGGGACAGATACTGGGGGGACGACTGAAGCTTTCTTT.

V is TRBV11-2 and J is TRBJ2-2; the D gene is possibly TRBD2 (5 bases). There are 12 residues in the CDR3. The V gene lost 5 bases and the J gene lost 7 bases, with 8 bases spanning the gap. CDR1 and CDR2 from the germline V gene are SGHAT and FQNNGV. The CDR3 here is CASSLGVGELFF. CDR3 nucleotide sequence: TGTGCCAGCAGCCTCGGGGTCGGGGAGCTGTTTTTT. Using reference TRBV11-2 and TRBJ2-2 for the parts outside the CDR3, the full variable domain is EAGVAQSPRYKIIEKRQSVAFWCNPISGHATLYWYQQILGQGPKLLIQFQNNGVVDDSQLPKDRFSAERLKGVDSTLKIQPAKLEDSAVYLCASSLGVGELFFGEGSRLTVL.

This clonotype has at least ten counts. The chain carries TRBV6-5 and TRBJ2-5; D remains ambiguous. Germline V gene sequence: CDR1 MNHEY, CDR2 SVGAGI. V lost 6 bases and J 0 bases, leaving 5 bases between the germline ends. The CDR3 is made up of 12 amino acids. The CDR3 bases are TGTGCCAGCAGAATGTACCAAGAGACCCAGTACTTC. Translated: CASRMYQETQYF.

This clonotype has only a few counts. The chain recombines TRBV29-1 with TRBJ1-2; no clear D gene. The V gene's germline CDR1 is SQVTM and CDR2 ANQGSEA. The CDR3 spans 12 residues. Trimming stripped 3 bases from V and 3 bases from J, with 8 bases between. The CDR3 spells CSVEREDYGYTF. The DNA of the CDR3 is TGCAGCGTTGAGAGGGAAGACTATGGCTACACCTTC.